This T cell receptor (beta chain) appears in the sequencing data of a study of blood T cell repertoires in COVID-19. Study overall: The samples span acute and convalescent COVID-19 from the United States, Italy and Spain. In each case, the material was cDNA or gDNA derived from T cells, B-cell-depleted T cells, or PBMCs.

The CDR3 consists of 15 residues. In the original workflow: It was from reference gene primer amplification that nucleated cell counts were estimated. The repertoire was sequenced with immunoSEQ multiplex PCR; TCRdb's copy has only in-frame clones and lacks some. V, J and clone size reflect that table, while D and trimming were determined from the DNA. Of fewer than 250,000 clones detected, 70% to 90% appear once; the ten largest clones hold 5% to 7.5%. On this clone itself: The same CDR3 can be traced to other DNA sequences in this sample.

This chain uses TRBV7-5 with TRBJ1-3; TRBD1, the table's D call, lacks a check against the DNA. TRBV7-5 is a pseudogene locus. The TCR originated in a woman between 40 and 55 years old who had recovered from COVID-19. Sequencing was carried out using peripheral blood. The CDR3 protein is CVRSDRDRTGNTIYF. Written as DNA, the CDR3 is TGTGTCAGAAGCGATCGGGACAGGACTGGAAACACCATATATTTT.